This TCR beta chain comes out of a study of brain T cells in children with intractable seizures. Documented time point: blood from clinic visit 5 months post-surgery; TSC patient then seizure free. Pre-surgery treatment included at least one anti-epileptic drug. Profiled with immunoSEQ multiplex PCR; TCRdb holds only in-frame clones, not every one. The sample lists hundreds of thousands of clones; roughly 92% were seen once. The CDR3 has 15 amino acids. Per germline, CDR1 MGHDK and CDR2 SYGVNS. The trim removed 6 bases at V and 3 bases at J, leaving 9 bases unmatched. The clonotype comes from a boy younger than two with tuberous sclerosis and intractable seizures. The chain couples TRBV25-1 to TRBJ1-1; 8 positions match TRBD1. The source material was peripheral blood, sampled roughly 5 months after surgery. The CDR3 region has the DNA TGTGCCAGCAGCCGGGACAGGAATTATTACACTGAAGCTTTCTTT. Amino acids: CASSRDRNYYTEAFF.